This TCR beta chain emerged from a study of identical twins. General study results and limits: A partial confounding effect on zero-insertion analyses could come from invariant MAIT and iNKT cells.

TCRdb passed the 5' RACE reads through MiXCR, listing each CDR3 protein once. The table shows around 280,000 distinct CDR3 sequences, with 8% to 9% occurring only once. This clonotype was picked up many times. Its specificity is not known. V lost 2 bases, J lost 5 bases, and 13 bases lay in between. CDR3 length equals 15 residues. The germline CDR1 and CDR2 sequences are MDHEN and SYDVKM. These data were also filed under a second study, of yellow fever vaccine responses in identical twins.

This TCR was sampled from a woman younger than 35 in good health. Sequencing was performed on memory (CD45RO+) T cells sorted from blood. The chain recombines TRBV28 with TRBJ2-1, with D perhaps matching TRBD1 (5 bases). CDR3 loop: CASSLLDRPNNEQFF. The DNA of the CDR3 is TGTGCCAGCAGTTTACTTGACAGACCTAACAATGAGCAGTTCTTC.